This T cell receptor beta chain was sequenced in a study of blood T cell repertoires in COVID-19. Sequenced by immunoSEQ multiplex PCR; TCRdb stores in-frame clones only, minus some. The sample consists of fewer than 350,000 clones, roughly nine tenths of them appearing once. The CDR3 runs 17 residues. V was cut by 1 base and J by 0 bases, with 12 bases left in between. The germline gives CDR1 LGHNA, CDR2 YSLEER. This sequence was found in a woman in her thirties or forties who had recovered from COVID-19. The specimen was PBMCs or T cells enriched from blood (not recorded which). This chain joins TRBV4-3 and TRBJ1-4; possibly TRBD1 for D (6 bases). The CDR3 DNA reads as TGCGCCAGCAGCCAAGGGCCCAGGGGTGCAACTAATGAAAAACTGTTTTTT. Translated, it gives CASSQGPRGATNEKLFF.